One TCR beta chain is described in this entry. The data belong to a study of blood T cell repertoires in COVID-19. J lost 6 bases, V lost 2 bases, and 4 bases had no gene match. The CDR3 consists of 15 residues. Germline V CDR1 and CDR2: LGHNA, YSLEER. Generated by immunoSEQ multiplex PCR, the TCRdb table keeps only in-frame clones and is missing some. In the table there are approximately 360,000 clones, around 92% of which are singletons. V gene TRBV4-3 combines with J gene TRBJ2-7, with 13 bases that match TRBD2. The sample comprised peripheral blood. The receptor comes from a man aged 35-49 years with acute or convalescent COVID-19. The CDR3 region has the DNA TGCGCCAGCAGCCAAACTAGCGGGGGGGCTCGCGAGCAGTACTTC. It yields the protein CASSQTSGGAREQYF.